These 12 T cell receptor beta chains came from one sample sequenced in a study of molecular identifiers for immune sequencing clone quantification. TCRdb redid the calling of the PCR reads with MiXCR, one entry per CDR3 protein. The table has under 800,000 distinct CDR3 sequences, about 25% seen once. Sequenced material: naive CD8+ T cells from blood, with Jurkat cell RNA spiked in. Regarding subset: FACS-sorted CD8+CD4-CCR7+CD45RA+ naive T cells. The receptors derive from a human donor in good health. Some libraries in this study had Jurkat cell RNA spiked in.

This clonotype appeared many times. The genes are TRBV3-1 and TRBJ1-3; no reliable D call. The CDR3 length is 15 residues. V was clipped by 4 bases and J by 0 bases, with 10 bases between them. Germline assignment: CDR1 LGHDT and CDR2 YNNKEL (reference sequence). CDR3 region: CASSLPSFSGNTIYF. Here the CDR3 DNA reads TGTGCCAGCAGCCTACCTAGTTTCTCTGGAAACACCATATATTTT.

In its sample, this clonotype was seen many times. This rearrangement joins TRBV28 to TRBJ1-6; D is ambiguous. CDR1 is MDHEN and CDR2 is SYDVKM in the germline V gene. The CDR3 spans 14 residues. Between the trimmed V and J ends, which lost 2 bases and 7 bases, there was a span of 9 bases. The CDR3 here is CASSLVTPNSPLHF. CDR3 in DNA: TGTGCCAGCAGTTTAGTAACTCCGAATTCACCCCTCCACTTT.

This clonotype was counted many times. The chain couples TRBV29-1 to TRBJ2-7, with D uncertain. From germline, CDR1 is SQVTM and CDR2 ANQGSEA. V was clipped by 7 bases and J by 2 bases, with 12 bases between them. This CDR3 is 12 amino acids long. The CDR3 region has the DNA TGCAGCGCACGGACGGGTGCCTACGAGCAGTACTTC. Protein product: CSARTGAYEQYF.

Many counts were recorded for this clonotype. J is TRBJ2-7 and V is TRBV11-2; 7 bases agree with TRBD1. V lost 6 bases to trimming and J lost 4 bases; unmatched junction nucleotides: 6. The germline gives CDR1 SGHAT, CDR2 FQNNGV. The CDR3 runs 13 residues. The CDR3 DNA follows: TGTGCCAGCAGTTTGCCAGGGGGATACGAGCAGTACTTC. Translation: CASSLPGGYEQYF.

In its sample, this clonotype was seen many times. This sequence joins TRBV7-2 and TRBJ1-1, with D possibly TRBD1 on 5 matching bases. The CDR3 consists of 13 residues. CDR1 SGHTA and CDR2 FQGNSA come from the germline V gene. V was clipped by 4 bases and J by 3 bases, with 9 bases between them. The CDR3 sequence: CASSWGGYTEAFF. The CDR3 DNA reads TGTGCCAGCAGCTGGGGCGGCTACACTGAAGCTTTCTTT.

This clonotype occurred many times. The chain recombines TRBV27 with TRBJ2-7, with 10 bases lining up with TRBD1. This CDR3 comprises 14 residues. The V and J ends lost 6 bases and 2 bases, in that order; junction bases with no gene match: 4. Per the germline V gene, CDR1 is MNHEY and CDR2 is SMNVEV (reference sequence). Here the CDR3 reads CASRTGTGAYEQYF. CDR3 nucleotide sequence: TGTGCCAGCAGAACCGGGACAGGGGCCTACGAGCAGTACTTC.

Regarding this clonotype: The CDR3 does not end in the conserved phenylalanine or tryptophan, so this is likely a read error. V and J are TRBV27 and TRBJ1-1; tentative D call: TRBD1 (5 bases). CDR3 size: 15 residues. Germline assignment: CDR1 MNHEY and CDR2 SMNVEV (reference sequence). V lost 5 bases and J 1 base, leaving 14 bases between the germline ends. The CDR3 coding sequence is TGTGCCAGCAGTCCTATAGGACAACAGAACACTGAAGCTTTCTAT. Its translation: CASSPIGQQNTEAFY.

This clonotype was seen only a few times. This chain links TRBV12-5 with TRBJ1-1; TRBD1 might be the D (6 bases). Trimming left V 5 bases short and J 1 base short, with 8 bases between. The CDR3 is 13 residues long. Germline loops: CDR1 LGHNT, CDR2 FRNRAP. CDR3 in amino acids: CASGRTANTEAFF. CDR3 DNA sequence: TGTGCTAGTGGTCGGACAGCGAACACTGAAGCTTTCTTT.

This clonotype was detected ten times or more. This chain links TRBV4-3 with TRBJ2-3; the D is unclear. V dropped 1 base and J dropped 1 base, with 12 bases sitting between them. The CDR3 has 16 residues. CDR1 is LGHNA, CDR2 YSLEER, per germline. CDR3 bases: TGCGCCAGCAGCCAAGGTGTAGAAGGACGCACAGATACGCAGTATTTT. It is translated as CASSQGVEGRTDTQYF.

This clonotype appeared many times. The chain links TRBV7-9 to TRBJ1-1, with a weak D call TRBD1 (6 bases). This CDR3 has 15 amino acids. Trimming stripped 1 base from V and 4 bases from J, with 13 bases between. Germline-derived CDR1 and CDR2 are SEHNR and FQNEAQ (reference sequence). The CDR3 protein is CASSLGGLVGTEAFF. CDR3 nucleotides: TGTGCCAGCAGCTTAGGGGGGCTTGTAGGCACTGAAGCTTTCTTT.

In this sample, this clonotype turned up many times. The chain is built from TRBV13 and TRBJ2-5; D is perhaps TRBD1 (6 bases). There are 14 residues in the CDR3. Trimming took 4 bases from V and 1 from J, leaving 10 bases between them. Per germline, CDR1 PRHDT and CDR2 FYEKMQ (reference sequence). The CDR3 loop reads CASSSEGGQETQYF. The CDR3 DNA sequence: TGTGCCAGCAGCTCCGAAGGGGGCCAAGAGACCCAGTACTTC.

This clonotype turned up a few times. The chain recombines TRBV6-6 with TRBJ1-5; D gene unclear. Per the germline V gene, CDR1 is MNHNY and CDR2 is SVGAGI (reference sequence). V lost 2 bases to trimming and J lost 6 bases, with 8 bases between them. This CDR3 contains 13 residues. CDR3: CASSYGGAQPQHF. DNA of the CDR3: TGTGCCAGCAGTTACGGTGGCGCTCAGCCCCAGCATTTT.